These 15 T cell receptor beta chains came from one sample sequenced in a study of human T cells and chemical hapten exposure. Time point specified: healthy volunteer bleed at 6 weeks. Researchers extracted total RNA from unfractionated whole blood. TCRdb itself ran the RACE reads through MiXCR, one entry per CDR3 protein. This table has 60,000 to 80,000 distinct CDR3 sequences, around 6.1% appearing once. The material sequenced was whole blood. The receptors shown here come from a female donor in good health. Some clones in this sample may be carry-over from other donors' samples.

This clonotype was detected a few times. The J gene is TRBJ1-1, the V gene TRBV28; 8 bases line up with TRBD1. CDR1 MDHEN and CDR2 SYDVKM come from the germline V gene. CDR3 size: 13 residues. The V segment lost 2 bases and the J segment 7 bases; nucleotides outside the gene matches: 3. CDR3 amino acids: CASSLPDRDEAFF. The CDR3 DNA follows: TGTGCCAGCAGTTTACCGGACAGGGATGAAGCTTTCTTT.

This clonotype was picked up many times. CDR3 in amino acids: CSARVDRGGTQPQHF. For the CDR3, the DNA is TGCAGTGCTAGGGTTGACAGGGGAGGGACTCAGCCCCAGCATTTT. V usage is TRBV20-1 and J usage is TRBJ1-5; 8 bases align to TRBD1. CDR3 length equals 15 residues. Germline V gives CDR1 DFQATT, CDR2 SNEGSKA (reference sequence). The junction had 10 bases not matched to a gene; V was cut back by 3 bases and J by 6 bases.

This chain's CDR3 is CASSFGTGDEGWNEKLFF. CDR3 sequence (DNA): TGTGCCAGCAGCTTTGGGACAGGGGACGAGGGGTGGAATGAAAAACTGTTTTTT. The V call is TRBV11-2, the J call TRBJ1-4; 10 bases are shared with TRBD1. V lost 3 bases and J lost 5; bases outside the gene matches: 12. Germline V lookup: CDR1 SGHAT, CDR2 FQNNGV. The length of the CDR3 is 18 residues.

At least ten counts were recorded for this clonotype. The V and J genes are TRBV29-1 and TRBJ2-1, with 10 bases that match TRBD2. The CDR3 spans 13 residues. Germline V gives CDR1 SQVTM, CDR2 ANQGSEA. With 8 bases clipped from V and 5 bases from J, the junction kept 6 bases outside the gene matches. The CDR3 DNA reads TGCAGCATCGGAGCGGGAGGGGACAATGAGCAGTTCTTC. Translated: CSIGAGGDNEQFF.

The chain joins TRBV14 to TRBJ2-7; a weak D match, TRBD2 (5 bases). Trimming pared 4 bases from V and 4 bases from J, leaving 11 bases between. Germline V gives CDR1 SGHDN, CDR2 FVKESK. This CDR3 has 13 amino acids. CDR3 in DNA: TGTGCCAGCAGCCTCGGACTGCTGTACGAGCAGTACTTC. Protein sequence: CASSLGLLYEQYF. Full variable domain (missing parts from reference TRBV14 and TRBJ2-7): EAGVTQFPSHSVIEKGQTVTLRCDPISGHDNLYWYRRVMGKEIKFLLHFVKESKQDESGMPNNRFLAERTGGTYSTLKVQPAELEDSGVYFCASSLGLLYEQYFGPGTRLTVT.

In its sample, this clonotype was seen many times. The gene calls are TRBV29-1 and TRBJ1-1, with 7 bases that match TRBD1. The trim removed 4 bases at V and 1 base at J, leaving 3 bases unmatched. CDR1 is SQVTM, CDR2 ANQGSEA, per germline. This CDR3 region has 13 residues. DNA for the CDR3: TGCAGCGTTGGTAACAGGGGGAACACTGAAGCTTTCTTT. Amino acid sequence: CSVGNRGNTEAFF.

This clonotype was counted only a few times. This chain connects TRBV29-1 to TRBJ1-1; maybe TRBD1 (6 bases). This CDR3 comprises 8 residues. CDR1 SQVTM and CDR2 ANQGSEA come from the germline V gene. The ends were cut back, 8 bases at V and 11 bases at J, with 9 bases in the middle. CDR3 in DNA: TGCAGCAGCGGGGGCGCTTTCTTT. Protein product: CSSGGAFF.

Here the CDR3 reads CASSSLMNTEAFF. The CDR3 DNA reads TGTGCCAGCAGTTCCCTGATGAACACTGAAGCTTTCTTT. This chain joins TRBV12-3 or TRBV12-4 and TRBJ1-1; D gene uncertain. V was trimmed by 4 bases and J by 0 bases, leaving 6 bases between them. This CDR3 comprises 13 residues.

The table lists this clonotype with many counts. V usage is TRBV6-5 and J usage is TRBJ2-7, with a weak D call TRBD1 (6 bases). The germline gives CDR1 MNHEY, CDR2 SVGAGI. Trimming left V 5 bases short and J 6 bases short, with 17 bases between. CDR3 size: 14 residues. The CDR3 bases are TGTGCCAGCAGTCGGACAGACACATGGAGCGAGCAGTACTTC. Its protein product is CASSRTDTWSEQYF.

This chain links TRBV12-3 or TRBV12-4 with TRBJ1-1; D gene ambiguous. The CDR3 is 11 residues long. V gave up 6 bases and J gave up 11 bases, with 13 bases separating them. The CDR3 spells CASRIEGPAFF. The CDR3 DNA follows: TGTGCCAGCAGAATCGAAGGTCCGGCTTTCTTT.

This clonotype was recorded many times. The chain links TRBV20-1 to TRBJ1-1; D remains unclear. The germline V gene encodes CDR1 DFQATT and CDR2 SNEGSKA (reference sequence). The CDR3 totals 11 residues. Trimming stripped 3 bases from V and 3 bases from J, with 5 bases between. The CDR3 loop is CSASKYTEAFF. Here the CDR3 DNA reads TGCAGTGCTAGTAAATACACTGAAGCTTTCTTT.

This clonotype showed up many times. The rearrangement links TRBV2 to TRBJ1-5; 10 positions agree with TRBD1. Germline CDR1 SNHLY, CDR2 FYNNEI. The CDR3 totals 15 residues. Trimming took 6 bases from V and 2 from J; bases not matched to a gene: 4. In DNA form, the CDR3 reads TGTGCCAGCAGGGGGGACAGGGGCGGCAATCAGCCCCAGCATTTT. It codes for CASRGDRGGNQPQHF.

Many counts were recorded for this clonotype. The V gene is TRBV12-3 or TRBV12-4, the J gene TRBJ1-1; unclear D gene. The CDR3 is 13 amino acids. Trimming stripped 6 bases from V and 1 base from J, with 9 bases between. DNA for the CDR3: TGTGCCAGCAGGACAAATGAGAACACTGAAGCTTTCTTT. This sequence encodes CASRTNENTEAFF.

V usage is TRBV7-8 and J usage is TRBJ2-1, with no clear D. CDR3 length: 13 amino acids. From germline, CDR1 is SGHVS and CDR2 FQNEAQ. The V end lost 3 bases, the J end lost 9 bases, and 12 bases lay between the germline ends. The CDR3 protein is CASSFLPRSEQFF. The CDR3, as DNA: TGTGCCAGCAGCTTCCTACCTCGGAGTGAGCAGTTCTTC.

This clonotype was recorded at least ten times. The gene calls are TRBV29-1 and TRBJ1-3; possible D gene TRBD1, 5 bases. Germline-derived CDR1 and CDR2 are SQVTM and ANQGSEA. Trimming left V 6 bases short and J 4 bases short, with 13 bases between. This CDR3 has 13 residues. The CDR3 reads CSVLGREGNTIYF. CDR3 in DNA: TGCAGCGTACTCGGCAGGGAAGGAAACACCATATATTTT.